Presented here are 24 T cell receptor beta chains from one specimen sequenced in a study of T cell changes during pregnancy in multiple sclerosis. Only in-frame clones appear in the TCRdb table, and some are missing; sequencing was by immunoSEQ multiplex PCR. The data contain about 110,000 clones, approximately 90% of them singletons. Sequenced here: peripheral blood, sampled after pregnancy. These receptors were collected from a female donor with multiple sclerosis, enrolled in a pregnancy study.

The chain joins TRBV5-1 to TRBJ1-1; TRBD1 might be the D (6 bases). Germline CDR1 SGHRS, CDR2 YFSETQ. This CDR3 has 17 residues. V was shortened by 1 base and J by 0 bases, with 16 bases between the two germline ends. CDR3 residues: CASSLLGGNLVNTEAFF. The CDR3 DNA sequence: TGCGCCAGCAGCTTGTTAGGGGGTAACCTTGTGAACACTGAAGCTTTCTTT.

The chain employs TRBV25-1 and TRBJ1-1, with a tentative D call TRBD1 (5 bases). Germline CDR1 MGHDK, CDR2 SYGVNS. V lost 7 bases and J 1 base, leaving 25 bases between the germline ends. The CDR3 sequence is 18 residues long. CDR3 sequence reads: CASTLGGGKGQGNTEAFF. The CDR3 DNA sequence: TGTGCCAGCACTCTGGGGGGGGGTAAGGGCCAGGGGAACACTGAAGCTTTCTTT.

The chain has TRBV12-5 and TRBJ2-3; tentatively, D is TRBD1 (6 bases). CDR1 is LGHNT, CDR2 FRNRAP, per germline. With 0 bases removed from V and 13 bases from J, the gap between germline ends came to 14 bases. The CDR3 is 13 residues long. The CDR3 region is CASGLVRTGTKYF. Written as DNA, the CDR3 is TGTGCTAGTGGTTTGGTACGAACAGGGACAAAGTATTTT. The full variable domain, completed using reference TRBV12-5 and TRBJ2-3, is DARVTQTPRHKVTEMGQEVTMRCQPILGHNTVFWYRQTMMQGLELLAYFRNRAPLDDSGMPKDRFSAEMPDATLATLKIQPSEPRDSAVYFCASGLVRTGTKYFGPGTRLTVL.

The rearrangement uses TRBV19 and TRBJ1-6; TRBD1 matches at 9 bases. There are 14 residues in the CDR3. Germline assignment: CDR1 LNHDA and CDR2 SQIVND (reference sequence). With 3 bases clipped from V and 8 bases from J, the junction kept 2 bases outside the gene matches. As DNA, the CDR3 is TGTGCCAGTAGTATCCGGGACAGGGATTCACCCCTCCACTTT. This translates into CASSIRDRDSPLHF.

This chain connects TRBV6-5 to TRBJ2-3, with D possibly matching TRBD1 (5 bases). V was clipped by 6 bases and J by 4 bases, with 17 bases between them. The CDR3 runs to 15 residues. From germline, CDR1 is MNHEY and CDR2 SVGAGI. The CDR3 DNA reads as TGTGCCAGCAGATCCCGACAGTGGTGGGCAGATACGCAGTATTTT. Its translation: CASRSRQWWADTQYF.

J is TRBJ2-3 and V is TRBV6-4; the match to TRBD2 covers 10 bases. CDR1 MRHNA and CDR2 SNTAGT come from the germline V gene. The CDR3 totals 15 residues. With V trimmed by 5 bases and J by 4 bases, 6 bases remained unmatched. The CDR3 nucleotides are TGTGCCAGCAGTAATCTAGCGGGAGCATCAGATACGCAGTATTTT. Protein product: CASSNLAGASDTQYF.

CDR3: CASSQTRTGEGSPLHF. The DNA of the CDR3 is TGCGCCAGCAGCCAAACCCGGACAGGAGAAGGTTCACCCCTCCACTTT. The V and J genes are TRBV4-1 and TRBJ1-6; TRBD1 agrees at 7 bases. V lost 2 bases and J lost 9; bases outside the gene matches: 10. The CDR3 length is 16 residues. From germline, CDR1 is MGHRA and CDR2 YSYEKL.

The V gene is TRBV5-1, the J gene TRBJ2-5; 7 bases agree with TRBD2. V lost 1 base and J lost 3; bases outside the gene matches: 6. The CDR3 runs 15 residues. Germline CDR1 reads SGHRS; CDR2 reads YFSETQ. CDR3 residues: CASSLTGTIKETQYF. CDR3 in DNA: TGCGCCAGCAGCTTGACCGGGACTATCAAAGAGACCCAGTACTTC.

The gene calls are TRBV21-1 and TRBJ1-1; the D call TRBD1 from the table was never checked on the DNA. TRBV21-1 is a known pseudogene. CDR3 length equals 13 residues. CDR3 protein: CAPKDRGCTEAFF. In nucleotides, the CDR3 is TGTGCCCCAAAGGACAGGGGTTGCACTGAAGCTTTCTTT.

The chain joins TRBV11-2 to TRBJ2-1; 9 bases fit TRBD1. The ends lost 6 bases at V and 2 bases at J; junction bases unmatched: 17. The CDR3 sequence is 19 residues long. The germline V gene has CDR1 SGHAT and CDR2 FQNNGV. Written as DNA, the CDR3 is TGTGCCAGCAGGACCTACCCGGGACAGGGTAGGTCACCCTACAATGAGCAGTTCTTC. It codes for CASRTYPGQGRSPYNEQFF.

The V gene is TRBV7-9, the J gene TRBJ1-1, with TRBD1 as a possible D gene (6 bases). The CDR3 covers 13 residues. V lost 6 bases and J 5 bases, leaving 13 bases between the germline ends. The germline gives CDR1 SEHNR, CDR2 FQNEAQ (reference sequence). CDR3 loop: CASRTGLWTEAFF. As DNA, the CDR3 is TGTGCCAGCAGAACAGGGCTCTGGACTGAAGCTTTCTTT.

V usage is TRBV15 and J usage is TRBJ1-2; the D gene is possibly TRBD1 (5 bases). V lost 3 bases and J lost 4, with 15 bases in between. The CDR3 spans 15 residues. The germline V gene has CDR1 LNHNV and CDR2 YYDKDF (reference sequence). CDR3 nucleotide sequence: TGTGCCACCAGCAGTGGGGCAGAGTTTCTCTATGGCTACACCTTC. This codes for CATSSGAEFLYGYTF.

The J gene is TRBJ1-4, the V gene TRBV5-8; TRBD1 aligns across 9 bases. Germline trimming cut 4 bases from V and 8 bases from J; bases unmatched to any gene: 9. The CDR3 totals 15 residues. Germline-derived CDR1 and CDR2 are SGHTS and YDEGEE. The CDR3 loop is CASSTLGQGREKLFF. CDR3 nucleotide sequence: TGTGCCAGCAGCACGCTGGGACAGGGTCGAGAAAAACTGTTTTTT.

The chain joins TRBV5-1 to TRBJ2-5, with 7 bases fitting TRBD2. CDR1 is SGHRS, CDR2 YFSETQ, per germline. CDR3 size: 15 residues. V lost 4 bases, J lost 5 bases, and 11 bases stayed unmatched. CDR3: CASSPAPGLRETQYF. In DNA form, the CDR3 reads TGCGCCAGCAGCCCCGCCCCGGGACTACGGGAGACCCAGTACTTC.

Remarks on this clone: Other DNA sequences within the sample encode an identical CDR3. The chain couples TRBV5-1 to TRBJ2-5, with TRBD2 matching over 9 bases. This CDR3 spans 15 amino acids. Unmatched junction bases numbered 6, after V lost 2 bases and J lost 4 bases. From germline, CDR1 is SGHRS and CDR2 YFSETQ. In DNA form, the CDR3 reads TGCGCCAGCAGCTTCGGTAGCGGGGGACGAGAGACCCAGTACTTC. Amino acid sequence: CASSFGSGGRETQYF.

The chain carries TRBV30 and TRBJ1-4, with D hard to call. The length of the CDR3 is 11 residues. Germline lookup yields CDR1 GTSNPN and CDR2 SVGIG (reference sequence). V gave up 7 bases and J gave up 8 bases, with 11 bases separating them. Here the CDR3 reads CASEVREKLFF. CDR3 DNA sequence: TGTGCCTCTGAGGTGCGGGAAAAACTGTTTTTT.

The rearrangement links TRBV7-2 to TRBJ2-1, with TRBD2 matching over 7 bases. This CDR3 region has 15 residues. Per germline, CDR1 SGHTA and CDR2 FQGNSA. Unmatched junction bases numbered 13, after V lost 7 bases and J lost 7 bases. The CDR3 is CASTPTGTTGNEQFF. For the CDR3, the DNA is TGTGCCAGCACCCCGACGGGGACTACGGGGAATGAGCAGTTCTTC.

This chain's CDR3 is CASSEGRDSLAKNIQYF. In DNA, the CDR3 is TGTGCCAGCAGTGAGGGGCGGGATTCTTTAGCCAAAAACATTCAGTACTTC. V is TRBV9 and J is TRBJ2-4, with a tentative D call TRBD2 (6 bases). V lost 5 bases and J lost 0, with 18 bases in between. The CDR3 spans 17 residues. The germline V gene encodes CDR1 SGDLS and CDR2 YYNGEE.

CDR3 amino acids: CASSSGQGIEAFF. The CDR3, as DNA: TGTGCCAGCAGCTCAGGACAGGGGATTGAAGCTTTCTTT. V and J are TRBV7-6 and TRBJ1-1; the match to TRBD1 covers 9 bases. V was clipped by 4 bases and J by 7 bases; unmatched bases: 4. From germline, CDR1 is SGHVS and CDR2 FNYEAQ. This CDR3 region has 13 residues.

This chain joins TRBV19 and TRBJ2-5, with D unresolved. Germline V gene lookup returns CDR1 LNHDA and CDR2 SQIVND (reference sequence). The V gene lost 1 base and the J gene lost 3 bases, with 9 bases spanning the gap. The CDR3 is made up of 14 amino acids. The DNA for the CDR3 is TGTGCCAGTAGTATAGGAGGTTTGGAAGAGACCCAGTACTTC. This translates into CASSIGGLEETQYF.

This chain links TRBV19 with TRBJ2-3; unclear D gene. Germline V gives CDR1 LNHDA, CDR2 SQIVND (reference sequence). This CDR3 has 13 amino acids. Trimming shortened V by 9 bases and J by 0 bases, and 10 bases separated the two germline ends. CDR3 amino acids: CASSSVSTDTQYF. The DNA for the CDR3 is TGTGCCAGCTCAAGCGTTAGCACAGATACGCAGTATTTT.

This chain joins TRBV7-9 and TRBJ1-2, with D perhaps matching TRBD1 (5 bases). Germline V CDR1 and CDR2: SEHNR, FQNEAQ (reference sequence). V lost 8 bases, J lost 8 bases, and 21 bases lay in between. The length of the CDR3 is 14 residues. In DNA form, the CDR3 reads TGTGCCAGCGGCCCCTCACAGGAACCTGGCGGCTACACCTTC. This translates into CASGPSQEPGGYTF.

J is TRBJ2-5 and V is TRBV13; 13 positions match TRBD2. CDR3 size: 15 residues. With 5 bases clipped from V and 5 bases from J, the junction kept 5 bases outside the gene matches. The germline V gene encodes CDR1 PRHDT and CDR2 FYEKMQ (reference sequence). CDR3 in DNA: TGTGCCAGCAGCACTAGCGGGGGGGAGAGTGAGACCCAGTACTTC. This gives the protein CASSTSGGESETQYF. Using reference TRBV13 and TRBJ2-5 for the parts outside the CDR3, the full variable domain is AAGVIQSPRHLIKEKRETATLKCYPIPRHDTVYWYQQGPGQDPQFLISFYEKMQSDKGSIPDRFSAQQFSDYHSELNMSSLELGDSALYFCASSTSGGESETQYFGPGTRLLVL.

CDR3 region: CASSVVAGTANYGYTF. CDR3 DNA sequence: TGTGCCAGCAGCGTAGTGGCAGGGACAGCTAACTATGGCTACACCTTC. The chain couples TRBV9 to TRBJ1-2, with TRBD1 identical over 7 bases. The CDR3 length is 16 residues. The V gene's germline CDR1 is SGDLS and CDR2 YYNGEE. V lost 0 bases to trimming and J lost 0 bases; unmatched junction nucleotides: 5.